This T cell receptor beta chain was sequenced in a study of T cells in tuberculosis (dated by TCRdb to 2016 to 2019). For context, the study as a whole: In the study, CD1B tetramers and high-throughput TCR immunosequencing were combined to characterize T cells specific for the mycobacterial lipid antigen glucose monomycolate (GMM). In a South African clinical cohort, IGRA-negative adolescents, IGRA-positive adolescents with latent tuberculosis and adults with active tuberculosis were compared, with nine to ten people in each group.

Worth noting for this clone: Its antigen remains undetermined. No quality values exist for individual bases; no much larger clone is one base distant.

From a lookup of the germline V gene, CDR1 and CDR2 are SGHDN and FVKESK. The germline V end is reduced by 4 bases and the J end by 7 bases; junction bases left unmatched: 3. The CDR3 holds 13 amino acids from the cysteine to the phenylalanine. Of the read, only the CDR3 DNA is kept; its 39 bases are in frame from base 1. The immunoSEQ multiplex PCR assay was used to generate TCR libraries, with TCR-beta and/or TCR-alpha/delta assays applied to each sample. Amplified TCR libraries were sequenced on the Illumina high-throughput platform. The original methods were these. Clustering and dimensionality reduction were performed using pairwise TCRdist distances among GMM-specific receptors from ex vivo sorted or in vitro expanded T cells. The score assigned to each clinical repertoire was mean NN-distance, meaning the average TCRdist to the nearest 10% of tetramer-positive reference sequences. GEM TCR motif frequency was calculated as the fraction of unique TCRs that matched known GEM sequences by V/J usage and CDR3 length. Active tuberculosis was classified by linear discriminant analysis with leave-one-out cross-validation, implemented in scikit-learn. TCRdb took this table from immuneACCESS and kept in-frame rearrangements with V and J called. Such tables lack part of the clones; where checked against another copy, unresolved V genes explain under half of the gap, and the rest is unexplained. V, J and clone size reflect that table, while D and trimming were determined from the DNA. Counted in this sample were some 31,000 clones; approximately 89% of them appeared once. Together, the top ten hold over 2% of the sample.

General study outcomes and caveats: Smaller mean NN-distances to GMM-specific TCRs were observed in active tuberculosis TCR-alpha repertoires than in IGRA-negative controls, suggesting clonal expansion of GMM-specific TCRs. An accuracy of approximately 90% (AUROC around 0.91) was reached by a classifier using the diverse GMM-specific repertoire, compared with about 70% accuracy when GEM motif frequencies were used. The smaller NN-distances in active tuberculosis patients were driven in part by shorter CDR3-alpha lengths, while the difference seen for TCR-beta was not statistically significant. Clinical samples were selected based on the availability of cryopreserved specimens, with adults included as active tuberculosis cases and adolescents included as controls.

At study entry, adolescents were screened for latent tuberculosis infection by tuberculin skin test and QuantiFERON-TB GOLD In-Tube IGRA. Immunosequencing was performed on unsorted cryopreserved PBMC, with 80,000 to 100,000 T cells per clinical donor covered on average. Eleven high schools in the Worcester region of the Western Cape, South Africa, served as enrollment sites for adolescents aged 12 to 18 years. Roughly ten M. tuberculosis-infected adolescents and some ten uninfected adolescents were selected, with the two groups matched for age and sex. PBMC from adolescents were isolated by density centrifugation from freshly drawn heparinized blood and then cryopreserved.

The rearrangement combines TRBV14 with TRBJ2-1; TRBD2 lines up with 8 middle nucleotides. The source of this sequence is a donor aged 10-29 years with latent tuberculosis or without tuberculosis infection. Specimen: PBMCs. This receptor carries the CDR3 CASSPGTRNEQFF. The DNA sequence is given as TGTGCCAGCAGCCCCGGGACTAGGAATGAGCAGTTCTTC.